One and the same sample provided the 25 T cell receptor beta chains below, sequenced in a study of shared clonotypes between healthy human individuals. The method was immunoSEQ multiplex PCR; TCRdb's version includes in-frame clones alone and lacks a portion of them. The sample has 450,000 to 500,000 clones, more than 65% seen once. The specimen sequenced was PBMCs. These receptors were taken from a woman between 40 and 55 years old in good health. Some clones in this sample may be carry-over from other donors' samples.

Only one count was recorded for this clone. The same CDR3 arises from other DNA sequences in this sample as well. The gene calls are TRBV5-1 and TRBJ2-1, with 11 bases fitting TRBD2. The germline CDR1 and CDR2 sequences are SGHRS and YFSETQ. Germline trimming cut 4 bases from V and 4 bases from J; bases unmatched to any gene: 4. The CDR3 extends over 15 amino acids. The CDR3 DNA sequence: TGCGCCAGCAGCCCCGGACTAGCGGGTTACAATGAGCAGTTCTTC. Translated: CASSPGLAGYNEQFF.

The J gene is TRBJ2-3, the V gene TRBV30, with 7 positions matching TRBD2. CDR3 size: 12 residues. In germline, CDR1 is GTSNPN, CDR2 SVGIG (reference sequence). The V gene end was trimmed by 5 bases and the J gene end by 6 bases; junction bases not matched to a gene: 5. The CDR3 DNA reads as TGTGCCTGGGGGACTACCGCCGATACGCAGTATTTT. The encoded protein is CAWGTTADTQYF.

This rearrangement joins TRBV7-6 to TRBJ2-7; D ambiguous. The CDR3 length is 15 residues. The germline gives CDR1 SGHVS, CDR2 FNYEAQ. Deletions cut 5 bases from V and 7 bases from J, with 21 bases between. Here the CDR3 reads CASSLQTPGLGEQYF. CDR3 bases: TGTGCCAGCAGCCTCCAGACCCCGGGCTTAGGGGAGCAGTACTTC.

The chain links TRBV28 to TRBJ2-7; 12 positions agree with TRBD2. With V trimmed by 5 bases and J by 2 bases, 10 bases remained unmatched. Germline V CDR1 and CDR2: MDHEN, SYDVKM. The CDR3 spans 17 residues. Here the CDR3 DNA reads TGTGCCAGCAGTACGGGACTAGCGGGTGGGGGACCCTACGAGCAGTACTTC. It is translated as CASSTGLAGGGPYEQYF.

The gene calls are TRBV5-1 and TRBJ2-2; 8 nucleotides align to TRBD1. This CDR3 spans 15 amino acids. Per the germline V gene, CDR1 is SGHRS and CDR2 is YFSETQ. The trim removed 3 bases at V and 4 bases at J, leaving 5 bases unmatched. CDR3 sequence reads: CASSSSGTGTGELFF. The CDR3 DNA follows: TGCGCCAGCAGCTCTTCCGGGACAGGCACCGGGGAGCTGTTTTTT.

The CDR3 nucleotides read TGTGCCAGCTCACAGACAGGGGACTATGGCTACACCTTC. Protein product: CASSQTGDYGYTF. The chain combines TRBV18 with TRBJ1-2; 8 bases agree with TRBD1. The V and J ends lost 4 bases and 3 bases, in that order; junction bases with no gene match: 1. This CDR3 has 13 residues. Germline-derived CDR1 and CDR2 are KGHSH and LQKENI. The complete variable domain, with remaining parts taken from reference TRBV18 and TRBJ1-2, reads NAGVMQNPRHLVRRRGQEARLRCSPMKGHSHVYWYRQLPEEGLKFMVYLQKENIIDESGMPKERFSAEFPKEGPSILRIQQVVRGDSAAYFCASSQTGDYGYTFGSGTRLTVV.

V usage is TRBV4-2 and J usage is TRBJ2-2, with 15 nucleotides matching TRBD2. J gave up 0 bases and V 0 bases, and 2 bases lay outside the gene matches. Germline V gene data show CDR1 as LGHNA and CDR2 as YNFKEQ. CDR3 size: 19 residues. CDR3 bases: TGTGCCAGCAGCCAAGAAGGACTAGCGGGAGGGGCGAACACCGGGGAGCTGTTTTTT. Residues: CASSQEGLAGGANTGELFF.

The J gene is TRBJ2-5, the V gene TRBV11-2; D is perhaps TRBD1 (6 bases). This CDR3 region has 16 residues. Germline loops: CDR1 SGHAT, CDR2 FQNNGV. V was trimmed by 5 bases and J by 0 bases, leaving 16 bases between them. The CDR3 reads CASSRFWGRDQETQYF. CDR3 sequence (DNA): TGTGCCAGCAGCCGCTTTTGGGGGCGGGACCAAGAGACCCAGTACTTC.

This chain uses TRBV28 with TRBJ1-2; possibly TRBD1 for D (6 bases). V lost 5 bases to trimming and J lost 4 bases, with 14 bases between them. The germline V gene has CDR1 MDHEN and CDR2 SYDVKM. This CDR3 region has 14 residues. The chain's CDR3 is CASSLRGAGYGYTF. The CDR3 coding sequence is TGTGCCAGCAGTCTCAGGGGAGCTGGCTATGGCTACACCTTC.

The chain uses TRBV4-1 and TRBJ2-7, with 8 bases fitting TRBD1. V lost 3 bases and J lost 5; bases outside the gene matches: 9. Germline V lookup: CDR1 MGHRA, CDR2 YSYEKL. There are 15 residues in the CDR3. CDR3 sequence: CASSHQSQGANEQYF. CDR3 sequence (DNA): TGCGCCAGCAGCCATCAAAGCCAGGGGGCGAACGAGCAGTACTTC.

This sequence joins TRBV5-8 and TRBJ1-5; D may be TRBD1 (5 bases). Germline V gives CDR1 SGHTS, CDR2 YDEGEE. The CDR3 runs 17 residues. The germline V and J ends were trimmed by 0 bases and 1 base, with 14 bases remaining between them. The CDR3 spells CASSLGRERPSNQPQHF. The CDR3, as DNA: TGTGCCAGCAGCTTGGGCAGGGAGAGACCAAGCAATCAGCCCCAGCATTTT.

CDR3: CASSKNRDPTGELFF. The CDR3 coding sequence is TGTGCCAGCAGCAAGAACAGGGACCCCACCGGGGAGCTGTTTTTT. The chain has TRBV21-1 and TRBJ2-2; the D call of TRBD1 is as the table states it, not checked on the DNA. TRBV21-1 is deemed a pseudogene. The CDR3 consists of 15 residues.

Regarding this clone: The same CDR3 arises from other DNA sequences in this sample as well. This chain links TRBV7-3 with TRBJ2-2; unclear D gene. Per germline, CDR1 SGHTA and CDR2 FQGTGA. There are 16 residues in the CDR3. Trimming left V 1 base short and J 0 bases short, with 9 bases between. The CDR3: CASSLSAATNTGELFF. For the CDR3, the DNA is TGTGCCAGCAGCTTAAGTGCGGCAACGAACACCGGGGAGCTGTTTTTT.

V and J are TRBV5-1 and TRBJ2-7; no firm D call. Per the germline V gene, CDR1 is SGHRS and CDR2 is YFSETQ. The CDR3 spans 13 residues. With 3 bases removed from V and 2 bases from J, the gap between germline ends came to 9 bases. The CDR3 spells CASSSSGTYEQYF. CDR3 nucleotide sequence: TGCGCCAGCAGCTCTTCAGGTACCTACGAGCAGTACTTC.

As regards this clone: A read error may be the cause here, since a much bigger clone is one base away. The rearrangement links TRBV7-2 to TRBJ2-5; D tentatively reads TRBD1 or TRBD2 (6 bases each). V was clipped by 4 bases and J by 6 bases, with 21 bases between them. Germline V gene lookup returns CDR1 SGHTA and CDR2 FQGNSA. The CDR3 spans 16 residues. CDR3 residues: CASSSAGWGARKTQYF. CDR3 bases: TGTGCCAGCAGCTCCGCGGGATGGGGGGCCCGGAAGACCCAGTACTTC.

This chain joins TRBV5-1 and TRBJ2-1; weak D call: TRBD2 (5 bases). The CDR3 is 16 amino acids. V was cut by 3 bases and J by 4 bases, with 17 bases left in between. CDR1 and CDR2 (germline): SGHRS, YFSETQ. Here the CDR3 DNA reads TGCGCCAGCAGCTCGGGTTGGCTAGGCGGGTACAATGAGCAGTTCTTC. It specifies CASSSGWLGGYNEQFF. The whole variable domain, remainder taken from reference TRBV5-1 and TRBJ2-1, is KAGVTQTPRYLIKTRGQQVTLSCSPISGHRSVSWYQQTPGQGLQFLFEYFSETQRNKGNFPGRFSGRQFSNSRSEMNVSTLELGDSALYLCASSSGWLGGYNEQFFGPGTRLTVL.

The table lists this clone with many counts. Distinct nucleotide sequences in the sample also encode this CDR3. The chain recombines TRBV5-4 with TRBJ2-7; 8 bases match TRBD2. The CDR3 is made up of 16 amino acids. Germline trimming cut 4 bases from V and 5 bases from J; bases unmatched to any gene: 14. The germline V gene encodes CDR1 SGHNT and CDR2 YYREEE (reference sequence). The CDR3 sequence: CASSPLPGAGGDEQYF. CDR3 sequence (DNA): TGTGCCAGCAGCCCCCTCCCGGGTGCGGGAGGCGACGAGCAGTACTTC.

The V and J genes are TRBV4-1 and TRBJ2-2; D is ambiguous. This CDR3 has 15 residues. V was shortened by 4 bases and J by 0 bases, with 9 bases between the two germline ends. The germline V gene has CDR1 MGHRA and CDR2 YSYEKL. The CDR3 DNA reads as TGCGCCAGCAGCCGGTTCACAGCGAACACCGGGGAGCTGTTTTTT. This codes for CASSRFTANTGELFF.

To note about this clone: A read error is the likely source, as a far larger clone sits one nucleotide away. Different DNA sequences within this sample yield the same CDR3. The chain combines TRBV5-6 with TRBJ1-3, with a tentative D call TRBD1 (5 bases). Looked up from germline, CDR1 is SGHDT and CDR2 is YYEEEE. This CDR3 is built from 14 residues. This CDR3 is CASRTWGRGNTIYF. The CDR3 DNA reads TGCGCCAGCAGAACGTGGGGACGTGGAAACACCATATATTTT.

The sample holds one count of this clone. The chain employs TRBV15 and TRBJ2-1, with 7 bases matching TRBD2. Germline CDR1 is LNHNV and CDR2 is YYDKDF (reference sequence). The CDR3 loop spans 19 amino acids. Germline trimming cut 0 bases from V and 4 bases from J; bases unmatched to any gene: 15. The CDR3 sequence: CATSRDPLYSSGLYNEQFF. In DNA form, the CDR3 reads TGTGCCACCAGCAGAGATCCACTTTACAGTAGCGGGCTTTACAATGAGCAGTTCTTC.

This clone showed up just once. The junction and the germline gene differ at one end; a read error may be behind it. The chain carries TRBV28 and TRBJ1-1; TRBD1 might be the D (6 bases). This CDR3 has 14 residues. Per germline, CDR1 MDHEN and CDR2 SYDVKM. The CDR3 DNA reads TGTGCCAGCAGTGCCGGGACATTGAACACTGAAGCTTTATTT. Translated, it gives CASSAGTLNTEALF. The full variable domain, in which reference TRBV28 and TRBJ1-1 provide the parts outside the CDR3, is DVKVTQSSRYLVKRTGEKVFLECVQDMDHENMFWYRQDPGLGLRLIYFSYDVKMKEKGDIPEGYSVSREKKERFSLILESASTNQTSMYLCASSAGTLNTEALFGQGTRLTVV.

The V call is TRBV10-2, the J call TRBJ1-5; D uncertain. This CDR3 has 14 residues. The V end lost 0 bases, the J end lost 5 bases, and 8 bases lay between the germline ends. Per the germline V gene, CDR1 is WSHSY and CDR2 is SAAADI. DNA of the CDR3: TGCGCCAGCAGTGAGTCGGGTGGCTATCAGCCCCAGCATTTT. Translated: CASSESGGYQPQHF.

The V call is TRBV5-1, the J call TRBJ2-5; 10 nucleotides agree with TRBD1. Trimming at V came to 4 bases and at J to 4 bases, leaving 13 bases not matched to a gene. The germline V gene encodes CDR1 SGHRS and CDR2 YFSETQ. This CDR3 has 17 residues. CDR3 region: CASSSRQGAQRGETQYF. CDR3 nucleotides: TGCGCCAGCAGCAGCCGACAGGGGGCACAAAGGGGAGAGACCCAGTACTTC.

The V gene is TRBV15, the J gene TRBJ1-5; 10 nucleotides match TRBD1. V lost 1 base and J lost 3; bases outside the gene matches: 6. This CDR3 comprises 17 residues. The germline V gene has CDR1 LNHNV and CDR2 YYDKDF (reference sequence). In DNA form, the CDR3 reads TGTGCCACCAGCAGAGTGAGACAGGGGGCTCTCAATCAGCCCCAGCATTTT. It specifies CATSRVRQGALNQPQHF.

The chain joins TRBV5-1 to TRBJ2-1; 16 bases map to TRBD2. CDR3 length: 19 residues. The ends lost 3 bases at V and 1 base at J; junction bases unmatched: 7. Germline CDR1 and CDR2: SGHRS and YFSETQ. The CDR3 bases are TGCGCCAGCAGCTCCCCGGGACTAGCGGGAGGGAGGTCCTACAATGAGCAGTTCTTC. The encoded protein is CASSSPGLAGGRSYNEQFF.